The clone carrying this TCR beta chain showed up just once. Its antigen remains unidentified. V lost 4 bases, J lost 4 bases, and 19 bases lay in between. The CDR3 has 15 amino acids. Germline CDR1 SQVTM, CDR2 ANQGSEA. These data belong to a study of post-analysis software for immune sequencing data. The TCR beta cDNA libraries carried unique molecular identifiers. Each CDR3 protein gets one entry after TCRdb re-called the PCR reads with MiXCR. The repertoire holds about 810,000 distinct CDR3 sequences, approximately 57% seen once, with 4.6% in the top ten. Study observations and caveats: Among five TRBV segments more frequent in patients than controls were TRBV5-6, TRBV5-1 and TRBV20-1. In multiple sclerosis, normalized Chao1 diversity was significantly below that of controls.

Sequencing was carried out using blood. The clonotype was recovered from a girl aged 10-17 years with multiple sclerosis. This chain uses TRBV29-1 with TRBJ1-1; D possibly corresponds to TRBD1 (6 bases). The CDR3: CSVGPRDRPVTEAFF. In DNA, the CDR3 is TGCAGCGTTGGGCCCCGAGACAGGCCCGTCACTGAAGCTTTCTTT. Using reference TRBV29-1 and TRBJ1-1 for the parts outside the CDR3, the full variable domain is SAVISQKPSRDICQRGTSLTIQCQVDSQVTMMFWYRQQPGQSLTLIATANQGSEATYESGFVIDKFPISRPNLTFSTLTVSNMSPEDSSIYLCSVGPRDRPVTEAFFGQGTRLTVV.